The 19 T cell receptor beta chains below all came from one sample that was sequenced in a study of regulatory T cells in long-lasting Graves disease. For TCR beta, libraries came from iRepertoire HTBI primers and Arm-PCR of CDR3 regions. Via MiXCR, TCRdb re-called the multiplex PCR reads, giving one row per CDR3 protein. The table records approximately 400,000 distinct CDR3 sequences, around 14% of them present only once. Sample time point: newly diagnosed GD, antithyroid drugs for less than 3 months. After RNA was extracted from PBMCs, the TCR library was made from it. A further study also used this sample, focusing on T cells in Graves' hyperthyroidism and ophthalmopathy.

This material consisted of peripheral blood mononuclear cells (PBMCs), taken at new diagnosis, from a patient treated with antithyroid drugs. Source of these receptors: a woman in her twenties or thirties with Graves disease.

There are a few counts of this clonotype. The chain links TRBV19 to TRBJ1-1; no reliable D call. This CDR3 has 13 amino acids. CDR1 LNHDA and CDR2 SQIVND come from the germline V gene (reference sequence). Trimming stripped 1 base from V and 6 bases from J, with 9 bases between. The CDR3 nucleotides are TGTGCCAGTAGTATAGGGGGAGCGGCTGAAGCTTTCTTT. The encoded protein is CASSIGGAAEAFF.

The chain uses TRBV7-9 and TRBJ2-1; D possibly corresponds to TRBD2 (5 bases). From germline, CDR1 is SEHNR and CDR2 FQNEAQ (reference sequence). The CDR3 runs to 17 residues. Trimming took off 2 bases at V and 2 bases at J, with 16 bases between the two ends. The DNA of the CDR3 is TGTGCCAGCAGCTTACTCATGGCGGGCAGCGCCTACAATGAGCAGTTCTTC. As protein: CASSLLMAGSAYNEQFF.

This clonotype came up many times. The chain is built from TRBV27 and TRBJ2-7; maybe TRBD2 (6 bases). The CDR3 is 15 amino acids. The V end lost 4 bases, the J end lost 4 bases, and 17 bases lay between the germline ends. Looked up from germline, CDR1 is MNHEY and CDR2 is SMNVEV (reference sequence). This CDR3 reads CASSSVDRAGYEQYF. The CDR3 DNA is TGTGCCAGCAGTTCGGTCGATCGGGCGGGATACGAGCAGTACTTC.

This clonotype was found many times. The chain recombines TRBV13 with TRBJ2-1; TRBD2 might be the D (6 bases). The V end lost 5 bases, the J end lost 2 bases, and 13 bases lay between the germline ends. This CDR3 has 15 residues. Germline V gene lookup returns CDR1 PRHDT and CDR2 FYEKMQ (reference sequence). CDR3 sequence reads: CASSTLGSTYNEQFF. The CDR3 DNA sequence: TGTGCCAGCAGCACCCTCGGGAGTACCTACAATGAGCAGTTCTTC.

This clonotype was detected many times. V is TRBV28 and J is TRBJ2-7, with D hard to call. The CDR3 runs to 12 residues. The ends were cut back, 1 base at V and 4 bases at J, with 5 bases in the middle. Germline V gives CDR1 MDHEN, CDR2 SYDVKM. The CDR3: CASSLFPYEQYF. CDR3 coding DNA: TGTGCCAGCAGTTTATTTCCATACGAGCAGTACTTC.

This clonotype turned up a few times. The CDR3 DNA reads TGTGCCAGCAGTCTACGGACAGCTATCGGTGGGGAGCTGTTTTTT. It translates to CASSLRTAIGGELFF. The rearrangement links TRBV12-3 or TRBV12-4 to TRBJ2-2; TRBD1 is a possible D gene (6 bases). This CDR3 contains 15 residues. Deletions cut 5 bases from V and 8 bases from J, with 18 bases between.

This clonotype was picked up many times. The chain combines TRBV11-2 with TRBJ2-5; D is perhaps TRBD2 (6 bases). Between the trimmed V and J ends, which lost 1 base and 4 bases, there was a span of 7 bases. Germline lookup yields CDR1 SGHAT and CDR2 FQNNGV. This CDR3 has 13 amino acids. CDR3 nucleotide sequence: TGTGCCAGCAGCTTAGTTAGCGGAGAGACCCAGTACTTC. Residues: CASSLVSGETQYF.

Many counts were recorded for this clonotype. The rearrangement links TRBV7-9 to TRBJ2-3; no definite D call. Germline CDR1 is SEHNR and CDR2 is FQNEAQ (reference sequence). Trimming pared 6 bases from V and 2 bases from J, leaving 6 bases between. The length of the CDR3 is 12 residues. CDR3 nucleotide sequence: TGTGCCAGCAGGCAACCCACAGATACGCAGTATTTT. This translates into CASRQPTDTQYF.

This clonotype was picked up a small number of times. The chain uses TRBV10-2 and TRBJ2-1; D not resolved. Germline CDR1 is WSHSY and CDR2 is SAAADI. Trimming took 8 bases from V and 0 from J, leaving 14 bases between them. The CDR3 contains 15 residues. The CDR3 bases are TGCGCCAGCGTAGCCAGCGCGAGCTCCTACAATGAGCAGTTCTTC. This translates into CASVASASSYNEQFF.

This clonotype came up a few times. The CDR3 DNA is TGTGCCAGCTCAGGATCAGGGGGACGGGCTGAAGCTTTCTTT. Residues: CASSGSGGRAEAFF. V usage is TRBV18 and J usage is TRBJ1-1; TRBD1 matches 7 bases. This CDR3 is 14 amino acids long. Trimming took 5 bases from V and 6 from J; bases not matched to a gene: 9. The germline V gene encodes CDR1 KGHSH and CDR2 LQKENI.

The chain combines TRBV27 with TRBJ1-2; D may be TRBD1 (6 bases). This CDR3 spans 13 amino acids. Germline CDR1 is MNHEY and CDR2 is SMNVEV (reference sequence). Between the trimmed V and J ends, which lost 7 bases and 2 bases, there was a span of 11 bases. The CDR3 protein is CASKGVNNYGYTF. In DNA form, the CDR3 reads TGTGCCAGCAAGGGGGTTAACAACTATGGCTACACCTTC.

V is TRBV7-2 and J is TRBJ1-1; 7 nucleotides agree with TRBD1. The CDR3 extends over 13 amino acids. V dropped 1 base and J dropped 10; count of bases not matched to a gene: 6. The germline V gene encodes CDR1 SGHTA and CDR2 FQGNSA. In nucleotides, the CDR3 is TGTGCCAGCAGCTTAGAGCGGGCAGGGGGAGCTTTCTTT. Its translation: CASSLERAGGAFF.

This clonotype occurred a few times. The DNA for the CDR3 is TGCGCCAGCAGCTTCAAAAACAGTGCCGAGCAGTACTTC. Protein sequence: CASSFKNSAEQYF. This sequence joins TRBV5-1 and TRBJ2-7, with D unclear. V was shortened by 2 bases and J by 6 bases, with 12 bases between the two germline ends. This CDR3 has 13 residues. Germline V gene lookup returns CDR1 SGHRS and CDR2 YFSETQ. Drawing the rest from reference TRBV5-1 and TRBJ2-7, the complete variable domain is KAGVTQTPRYLIKTRGQQVTLSCSPISGHRSVSWYQQTPGQGLQFLFEYFSETQRNKGNFPGRFSGRQFSNSRSEMNVSTLELGDSALYLCASSFKNSAEQYFGPGTRLTVT.

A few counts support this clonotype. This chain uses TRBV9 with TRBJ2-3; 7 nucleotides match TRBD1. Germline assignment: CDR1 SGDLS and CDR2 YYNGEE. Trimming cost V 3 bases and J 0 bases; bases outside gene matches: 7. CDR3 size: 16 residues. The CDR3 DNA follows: TGTGCCAGCAGCGAGATCGGACAGGCTAGCACAGATACGCAGTATTTT. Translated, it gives CASSEIGQASTDTQYF.

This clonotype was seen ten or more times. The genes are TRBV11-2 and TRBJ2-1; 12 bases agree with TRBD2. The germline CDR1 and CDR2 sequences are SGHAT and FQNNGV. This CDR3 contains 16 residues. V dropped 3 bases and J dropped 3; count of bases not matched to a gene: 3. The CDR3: CASSFEGLAGYNEQFF. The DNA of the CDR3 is TGTGCCAGCAGCTTCGAGGGACTAGCGGGCTACAATGAGCAGTTCTTC.

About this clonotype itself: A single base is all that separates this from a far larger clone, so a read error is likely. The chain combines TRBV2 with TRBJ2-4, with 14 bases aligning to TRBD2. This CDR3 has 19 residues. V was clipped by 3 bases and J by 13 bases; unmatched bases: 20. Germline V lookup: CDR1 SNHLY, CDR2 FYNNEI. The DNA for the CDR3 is TGTGCCAGCAGTGAGAGGACTAGCGGGAGGCGGAGCTCCTACAATGAGCAGTACTTC. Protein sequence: CASSERTSGRRSSYNEQYF.

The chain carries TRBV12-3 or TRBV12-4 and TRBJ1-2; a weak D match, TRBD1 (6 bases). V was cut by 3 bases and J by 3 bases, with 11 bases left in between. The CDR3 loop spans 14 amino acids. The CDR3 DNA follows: TGTGCCAGCAGTTTCCCCAGGGGAGACTATGGCTACACCTTC. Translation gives CASSFPRGDYGYTF.

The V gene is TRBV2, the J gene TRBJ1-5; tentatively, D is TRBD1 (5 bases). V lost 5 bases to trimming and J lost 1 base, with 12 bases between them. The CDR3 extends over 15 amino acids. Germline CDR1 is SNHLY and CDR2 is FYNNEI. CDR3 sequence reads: CASSWDWMSNQPQHF. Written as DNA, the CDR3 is TGTGCCAGCAGTTGGGACTGGATGAGCAATCAGCCCCAGCATTTT.

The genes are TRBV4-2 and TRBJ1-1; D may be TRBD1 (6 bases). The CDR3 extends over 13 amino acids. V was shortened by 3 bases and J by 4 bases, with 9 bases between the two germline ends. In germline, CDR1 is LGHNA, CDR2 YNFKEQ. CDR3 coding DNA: TGTGCCAGCAGCCAGGCAGGGGCCACTGAAGCTTTCTTT. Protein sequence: CASSQAGATEAFF.